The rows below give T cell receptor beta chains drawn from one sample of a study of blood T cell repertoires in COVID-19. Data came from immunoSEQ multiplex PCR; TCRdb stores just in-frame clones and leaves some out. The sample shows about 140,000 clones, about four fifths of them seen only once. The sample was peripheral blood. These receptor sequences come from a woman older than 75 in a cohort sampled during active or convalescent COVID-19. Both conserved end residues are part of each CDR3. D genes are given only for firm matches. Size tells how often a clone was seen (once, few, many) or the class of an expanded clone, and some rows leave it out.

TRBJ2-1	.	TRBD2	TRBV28	TGTGCCAGCAGACTTGGTGCGGGGGGATCCTACAATGAGCAGTTCTTC	CASRLGAGGSYNEQFF
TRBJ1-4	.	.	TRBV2	TGTGCCAGTCACCCCGGGACAAGCAATGAAAAACTGTTTTTT	CASHPGTSNEKLFF
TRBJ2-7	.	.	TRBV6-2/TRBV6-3	TGTGCCAGCAGTTACTCTCCGCGGTACGAGCAGTACTTC	CASSYSPRYEQYF
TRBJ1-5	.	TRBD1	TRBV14	TGTGCCAGCAGCCAAGCACGTAGGACAGGGGACAATCAGCCCCAGCATTTT	CASSQARRTGDNQPQHF
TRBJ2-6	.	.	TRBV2	TGTGCCGGCAGGTACTCTGGGGCCAACGTCCTGACTTTC	CAGRYSGANVLTF
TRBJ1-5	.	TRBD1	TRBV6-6	TGTGCCAGCAGTTATCAGGGGGGAATTCAGCCCCAGCATTTT	CASSYQGGIQPQHF
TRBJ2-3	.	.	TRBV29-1	TGCAGCGTTAAACAGAGCTCCTCCGCCACGCAGTATTTT	CSVKQSSSATQYF
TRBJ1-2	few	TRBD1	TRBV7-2	TGTGCCAGCAGCTCTGATTCGACAGGGACCCGGGGCTACACCTTC	CASSSDSTGTRGYTF
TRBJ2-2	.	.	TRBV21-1	TGTGCCAGCCCATTCACGAGGGTTGGGACCGGGGAGCTGTTTTTT	CASPFTRVGTGELFF
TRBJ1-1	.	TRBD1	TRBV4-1	TGCGCCAGCAGCCACAGACAGGGCCCGAACACTGAAGCTTTCTTT	CASSHRQGPNTEAFF
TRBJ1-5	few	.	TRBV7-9	TGTGCCAGCAGCTTATGGTCGGGGGGGACGGTCAATCAGCCCCAGCATTTT	CASSLWSGGTVNQPQHF
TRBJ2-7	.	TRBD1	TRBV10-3	TGTGCCATCAGAGCGGGACAGGGGTACGAGCAGTACTTC	CAIRAGQGYEQYF
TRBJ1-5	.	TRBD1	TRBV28	TGTGCCAGCAGTCCTATCGACAGGGAAGGGGCGCCCCAGCATTTT	CASSPIDREGAPQHF
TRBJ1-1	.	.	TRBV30	TGTGCCTGGAGTGCGGAACAGGGATGGACTGAAGCTTTCTTT	CAWSAEQGWTEAFF
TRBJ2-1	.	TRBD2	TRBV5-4	TGTGCCAGCAGCTTGGATGCACTAGCGGAGGGGAATGAGCAGTTCTTC	CASSLDALAEGNEQFF
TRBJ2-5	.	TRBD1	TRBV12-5	TGTGCTAGTGAACGGGACAGGCAAGAGACCCAGTACTTC	CASERDRQETQYF
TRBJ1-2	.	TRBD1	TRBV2	TGTGCCAGCAGTAGGGGTACAGGGGGCGTGAGCGGCTACACCTTC	CASSRGTGGVSGYTF
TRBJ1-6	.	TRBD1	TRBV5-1	TGCGCCAGCAGCTTACCGGGACAGGGCTCACCCCTCCACTTT	CASSLPGQGSPLHF
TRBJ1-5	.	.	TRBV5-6	TGTGCCAGCAGCTACGGACAGACCGTTAATCAGCCCCAGCATTTT	CASSYGQTVNQPQHF
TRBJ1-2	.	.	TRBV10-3	TGTGCCATCAGTGAGACAGGTCTTGGCTACACCTTC	CAISETGLGYTF
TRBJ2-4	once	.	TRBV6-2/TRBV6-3	TGTGCCAGCAGTTACTCATTTCTCTTGGGGGCGGAGTACTTC	CASSYSFLLGAEYF
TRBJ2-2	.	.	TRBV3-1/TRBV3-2	TGTGCCAGCAGCCAAGATCGTGCCAGGGTGGACACCGGGGAGCTGTTTTTT	CASSQDRARVDTGELFF
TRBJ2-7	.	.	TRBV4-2	TGTGCCAGCAGCCAAGAGGGTAGGGGTCGAGCGCGAACCTACGAGCAGTACTTC	CASSQEGRGRARTYEQYF
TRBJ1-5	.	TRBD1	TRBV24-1	TGTGCCACCAGTGATTTGAGGGACAGGGGTCGGCCCCAGCATTTT	CATSDLRDRGRPQHF
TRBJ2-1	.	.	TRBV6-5	TGTGCCAGCGGGGTCCAGGGCAATGAGCAGTTCTTC	CASGVQGNEQFF
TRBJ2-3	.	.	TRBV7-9	TGTGCCAGCAGCTTTCCTCCCTTCACAGATACGCAGTATTTT	CASSFPPFTDTQYF
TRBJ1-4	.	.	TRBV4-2	TGTGCCAGCACCTCCGGCAGGGGCACAACTAATGAAAAACTGTTTTTT	CASTSGRGTTNEKLFF
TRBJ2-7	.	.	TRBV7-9	TGTGCCAGCAGCTTGCGCGGGGGCTCGACCTACGAGCAGTACTTC	CASSLRGGSTYEQYF
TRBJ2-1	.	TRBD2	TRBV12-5	TGTGCTAGTGGTTTGGAAAACCTAGCGGGGAGCTACAATGAGCAGTTCTTC	CASGLENLAGSYNEQFF
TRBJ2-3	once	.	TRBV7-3	TGTGCCAGCAGCCACAGGGCAGATACGCAGTATTTT	CASSHRADTQYF
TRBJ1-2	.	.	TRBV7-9	TGTGCCAGCAGCTTAGACCGGGTCAACTATGGCTACACCTTC	CASSLDRVNYGYTF
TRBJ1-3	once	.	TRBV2	TGTGCCAGTGGACGACTCGAGGGCAACACCATATATTTT	CASGRLEGNTIYF
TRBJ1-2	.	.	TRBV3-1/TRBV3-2	TGTGCCAGCAGCCAAACGACAGACAGCTATGGCTACACCTTC	CASSQTTDSYGYTF
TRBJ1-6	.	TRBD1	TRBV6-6	TGTGCCAGCAGCGGACAGGGTAGGGATTCACCCCTCCACTTT	CASSGQGRDSPLHF
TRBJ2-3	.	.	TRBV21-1	TGTGCCAGCAGCGATGAGACAGGGAAGGGGACAGATACGCAGTATTTT	CASSDETGKGTDTQYF
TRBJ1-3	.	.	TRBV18	TGTGCCAGCTCACACTCAGGGGCCTCTGGAAACACCATATATTTT	CASSHSGASGNTIYF
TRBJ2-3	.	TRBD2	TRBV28	TGTGCCAGTACTAGCGGGGGTTGGGATACGCAGTATTTT	CASTSGGWDTQYF
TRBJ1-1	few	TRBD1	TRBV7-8	TGTGCCAGCAGCCCGGTCTTGGGACAGGGGGTAGGAAGGACTGAAGCTTTCTTT	CASSPVLGQGVGRTEAFF
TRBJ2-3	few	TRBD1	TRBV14	TGTGCCAGCAGCCGAGAATTACAGGGGGCGACGCAGTATTTT	CASSRELQGATQYF
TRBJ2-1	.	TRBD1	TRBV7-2	TGTGCCAGCAGCTTAGGACCGACAGGGGGGTCCTACAATGAGCAGTTCTTC	CASSLGPTGGSYNEQFF
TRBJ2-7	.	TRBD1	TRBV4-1	TGCGCCAGCAGCCAAGACGGCAGGGGGTGGTTGGAGCAGTACTTC	CASSQDGRGWLEQYF
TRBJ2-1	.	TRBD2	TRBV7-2	TGTGCCAGCAGCTTAGTAGCGGGAGACAATGAGCAGTTCTTC	CASSLVAGDNEQFF
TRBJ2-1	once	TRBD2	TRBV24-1	TGTGCCACCAGTGATTTCGGGGGGGGGACATACAATGAGCAGTTCTTC	CATSDFGGGTYNEQFF
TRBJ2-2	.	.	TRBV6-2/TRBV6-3	TGTGCCAGCAGTTCGGGCAGGGGTTCTGGCGGGGAGCTGTTTTTT	CASSSGRGSGGELFF
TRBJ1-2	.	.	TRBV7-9	TGTGCCAGCAGCTTGAAACAGGGTTTTTTTTATGGCTACACCTTC	CASSLKQGFFYGYTF
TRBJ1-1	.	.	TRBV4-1	TGCGCCAGCAGCCAAGCGGACGGGACGGGGGGTGAAGCTTTCTTT	CASSQADGTGGEAFF
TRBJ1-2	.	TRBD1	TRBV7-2	TGTGCCAGCAGCTACCGGACAGGGGATAACTATGGCTACACCTTC	CASSYRTGDNYGYTF
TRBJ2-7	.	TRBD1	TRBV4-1	TGCGCCAGCAGCCAAGTTGACAGGGTCCCCTCCTACGAGCAGTACTTC	CASSQVDRVPSYEQYF
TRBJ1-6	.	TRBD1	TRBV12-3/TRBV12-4	TGTGCCAGCACCAGGGGGAAGGTACCCCTCCACTTT	CASTRGKVPLHF